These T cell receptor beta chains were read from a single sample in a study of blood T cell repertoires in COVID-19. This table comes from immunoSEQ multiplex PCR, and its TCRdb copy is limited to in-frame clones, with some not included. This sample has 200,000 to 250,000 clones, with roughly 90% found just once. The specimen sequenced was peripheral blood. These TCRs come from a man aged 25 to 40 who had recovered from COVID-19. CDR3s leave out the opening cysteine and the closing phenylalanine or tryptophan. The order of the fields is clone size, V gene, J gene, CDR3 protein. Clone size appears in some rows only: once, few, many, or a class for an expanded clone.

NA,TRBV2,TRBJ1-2,ASSVRDRVLYGYT
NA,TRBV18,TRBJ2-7,ASSPPSGTGVYEQY
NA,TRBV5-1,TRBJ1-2,ASSYRVDYGYT
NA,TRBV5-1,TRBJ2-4,ASSLVVRASSNIQY
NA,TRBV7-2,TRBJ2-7,ASSPGGSVVYEQY
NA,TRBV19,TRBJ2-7,ASSIPSGALGEQY
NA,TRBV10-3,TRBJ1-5,AISESSQSTGSNQPQH
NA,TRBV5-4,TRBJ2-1,ASKGAGSYNEQF
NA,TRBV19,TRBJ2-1,ASSLSSSVAGGRGTYNEQF
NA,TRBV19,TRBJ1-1,ASTTGGLGNTEAF
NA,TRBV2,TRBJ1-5,ASSEARGAGQPQH
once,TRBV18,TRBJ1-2,ASSPPFAGSSYT
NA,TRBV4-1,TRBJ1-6,ASSPQGSGNSPLH
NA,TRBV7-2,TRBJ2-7,ASSLERGLTYEQY
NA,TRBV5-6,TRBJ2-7,ASSLGVGQVQYEQY
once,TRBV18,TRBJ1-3,ASSQGQSAGNTIY
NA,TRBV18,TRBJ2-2,ASSPGTRTGELF
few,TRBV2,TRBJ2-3,ASMGTSGGADTQY
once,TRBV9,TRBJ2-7,ASSAFGTGTYEQY
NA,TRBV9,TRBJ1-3,ASGPRDGNTIY
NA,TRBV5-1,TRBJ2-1,ASSLVLAGSPGDEQF
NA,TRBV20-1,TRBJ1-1,SASKGWLGNTEAF
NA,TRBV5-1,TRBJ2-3,ASSTGLGTDTQY
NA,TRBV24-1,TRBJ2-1,ATSDLSGIEQF
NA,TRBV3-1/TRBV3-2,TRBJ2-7,ASSQVRGYEQY
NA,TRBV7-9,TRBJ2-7,ASSIGGGDEQY
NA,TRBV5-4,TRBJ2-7,ASSFRDSVGQY
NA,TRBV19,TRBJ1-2,ASSIGTGYGYT
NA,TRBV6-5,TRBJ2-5,ASSYWRQEGETQY
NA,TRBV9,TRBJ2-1,ASSVRTDYNEQF
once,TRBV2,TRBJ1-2,ASKEGRSYGYT
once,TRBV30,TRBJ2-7,AWNRGSYEQY
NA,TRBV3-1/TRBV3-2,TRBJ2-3,ASSRDLLAGRSDTQY
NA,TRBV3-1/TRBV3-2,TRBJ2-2,ASSPTGFTGELF
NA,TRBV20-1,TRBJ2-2,SASLRDLGTGELF
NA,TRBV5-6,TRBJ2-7,ASSLGTGTGGEQY
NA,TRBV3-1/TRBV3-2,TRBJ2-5,ASSQDEGLRETQY
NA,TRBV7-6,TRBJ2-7,ASSARPRTPYEQY
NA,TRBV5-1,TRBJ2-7,ASSLSPGGGAYEQY
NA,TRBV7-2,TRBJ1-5,ASSFTGTGANQPQH
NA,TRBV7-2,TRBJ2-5,ASRPSGPAGETQY
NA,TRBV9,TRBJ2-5,ASSTRGGTVQETQY
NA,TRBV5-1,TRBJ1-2,ASSFDRGRGYYGYT